Listed below are T cell receptor beta chains from one sample, sequenced in a study of beta chain features in type 1 diabetes. Libraries were prepared by immunoSEQ multiplex PCR; TCRdb keeps only in-frame clonotypes and omits some of them. The sample lists 900,000 or so clones, around a sixth seen once, with about 0.02% in the top ten. Sequencing used naive CD4+ T cells from blood. Receptors were obtained from a woman in her late teens or twenties in good health. Each CDR3 is given without its conserved first and last residue. The D gene is left open where the match is weak.

v_call,j_call,d_call,cdr3_aa
TRBV11-2,TRBJ2-1,NA,ASSADPNEQF
TRBV25-1,TRBJ2-7,TRBD1,ASSATGQNEQY
TRBV11-2,TRBJ1-1,NA,ASSLDARWDTEAF
TRBV6-5,TRBJ1-1,TRBD1,ASSGDRIDEAF
TRBV18,TRBJ1-1,NA,ASSQATGTEAF
TRBV7-6,TRBJ1-2,NA,ASSPREGTGYGYT
TRBV7-9,TRBJ1-2,NA,ASSLARKDLNYGYT
TRBV11-2,TRBJ2-7,NA,ASSLVIRPYEQY
TRBV7-9,TRBJ1-2,NA,ASSLADTNYGYT
TRBV9,TRBJ2-5,TRBD1,ASSIASGTGKGTQY